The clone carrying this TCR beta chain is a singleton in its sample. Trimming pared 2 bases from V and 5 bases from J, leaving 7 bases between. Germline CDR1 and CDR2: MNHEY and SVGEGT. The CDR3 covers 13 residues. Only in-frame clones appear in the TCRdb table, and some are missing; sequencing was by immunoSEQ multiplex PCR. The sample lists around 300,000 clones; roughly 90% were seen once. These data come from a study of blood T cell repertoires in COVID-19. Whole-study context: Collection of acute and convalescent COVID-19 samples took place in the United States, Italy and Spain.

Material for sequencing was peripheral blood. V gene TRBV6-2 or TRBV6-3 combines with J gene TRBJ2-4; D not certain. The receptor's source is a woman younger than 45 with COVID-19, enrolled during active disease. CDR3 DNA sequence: TGTGCCAGCAGTTACGGCGAGGAAAACATTCAGTACTTC. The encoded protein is CASSYGEENIQYF.